The clone carrying this T cell receptor beta chain was seen a handful of times. Blood, whole and unfractionated, served as the source for total RNA extraction. TCRdb reprocessed the 5' RACE reads via MiXCR and lists one record per CDR3 protein. The data show 100,000 to 120,000 distinct CDR3 sequences, roughly 18% seen once. The sample is drawn from a study of human T cells and chemical hapten exposure. V gave up 3 bases and J gave up 6 bases; unmatched junction bases: 8. The CDR3 is made up of 14 amino acids. The germline V gene has CDR1 SGHKS and CDR2 YYEKEE (reference sequence). The rearrangement uses TRBV5-5 and TRBJ2-7; TRBD1 agrees at 8 bases. The origin of this receptor is a human donor in good health. The CDR3 bases are TGTGCCAGCAGCTCATGGACAGGGACAAGCGAGCAGTACTTC. This encodes CASSSWTGTSEQYF.